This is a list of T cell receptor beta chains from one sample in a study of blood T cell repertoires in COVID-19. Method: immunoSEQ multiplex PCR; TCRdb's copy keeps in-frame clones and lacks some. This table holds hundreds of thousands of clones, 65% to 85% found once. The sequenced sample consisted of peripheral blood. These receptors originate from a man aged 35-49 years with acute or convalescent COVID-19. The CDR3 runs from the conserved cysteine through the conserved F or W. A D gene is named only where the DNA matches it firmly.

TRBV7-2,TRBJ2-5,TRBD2,CASRDRRTSGSSETQYF
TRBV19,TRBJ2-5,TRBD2,CASSRVVGLAGVLETQYF
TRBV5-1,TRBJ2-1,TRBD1,CASSVGQGTYNEQFF
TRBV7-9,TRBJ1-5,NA,CASSPLLEGRNQPQHF
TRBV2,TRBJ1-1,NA,CASSEGGYTEAFF
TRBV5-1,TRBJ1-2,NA,CASSLEAGRGTYGYTF
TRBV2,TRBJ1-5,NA,CASSQQGSGNQPQHF
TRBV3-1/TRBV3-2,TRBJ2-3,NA,CASSQLQGLDTQYF
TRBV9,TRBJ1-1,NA,CASSPPAHLNTEAFF
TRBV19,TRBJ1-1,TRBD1,CASSVKDREGTEAFF
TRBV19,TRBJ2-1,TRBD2,CASSILAGEGNEQFF
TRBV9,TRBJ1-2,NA,CASSAFFGYTF
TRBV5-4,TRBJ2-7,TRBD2,CASSRLAGGREQYF
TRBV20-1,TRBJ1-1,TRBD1,CSASRDSGRTEAFF
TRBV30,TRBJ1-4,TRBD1,CAWRDRGGLNEKLFF
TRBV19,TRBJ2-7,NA,CASSTSLLTLDEQYF
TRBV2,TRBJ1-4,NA,CASRRRTETNEKLFF
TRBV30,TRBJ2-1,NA,CAWREGVMYNEQFF
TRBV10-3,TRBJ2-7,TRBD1,CAISGVRTGSYEQYF
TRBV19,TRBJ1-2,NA,CASSIDYGYTF
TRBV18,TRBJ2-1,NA,CASSPSTGTPPYNEQFF
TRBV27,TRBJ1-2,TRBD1,CASSQGGNYGYTF
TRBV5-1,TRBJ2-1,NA,CASSSIVRSSYNEQFF
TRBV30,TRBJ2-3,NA,CARSASASTDTQYF
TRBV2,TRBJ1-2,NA,CASSEAGRPPYGYTF
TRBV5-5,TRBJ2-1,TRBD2,CASRPTSGRTVNEQFF
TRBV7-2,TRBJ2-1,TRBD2,CASSLDLSGAGAWNEQFF
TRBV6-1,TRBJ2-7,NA,CASSEARTVAYEQYF
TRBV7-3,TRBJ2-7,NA,CASSLRDSYEQYF
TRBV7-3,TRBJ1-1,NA,CASSLTGDGYTEAFF
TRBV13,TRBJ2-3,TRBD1,CASSTSRGPDTQYF
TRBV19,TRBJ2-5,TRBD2,CASSILAGVPETQYF
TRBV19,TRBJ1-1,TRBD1,CASSLRTGSNTEAFF
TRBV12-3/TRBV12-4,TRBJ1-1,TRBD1,CASRGTGLGAFF
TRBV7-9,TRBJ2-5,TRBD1,CASSRGQGSQETQYF
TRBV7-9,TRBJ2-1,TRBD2,CASSLRTSGINEQFF
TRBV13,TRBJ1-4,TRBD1,CASSLSARGSYEKLFF
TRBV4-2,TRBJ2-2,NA,CASSHSSANTGELFF
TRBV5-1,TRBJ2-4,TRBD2,CASSLSSGSSPGKNIQYF
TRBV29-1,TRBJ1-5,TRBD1,CSVSNGQGAHQPQHF
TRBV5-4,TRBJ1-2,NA,CASSLVSAENYGYTF